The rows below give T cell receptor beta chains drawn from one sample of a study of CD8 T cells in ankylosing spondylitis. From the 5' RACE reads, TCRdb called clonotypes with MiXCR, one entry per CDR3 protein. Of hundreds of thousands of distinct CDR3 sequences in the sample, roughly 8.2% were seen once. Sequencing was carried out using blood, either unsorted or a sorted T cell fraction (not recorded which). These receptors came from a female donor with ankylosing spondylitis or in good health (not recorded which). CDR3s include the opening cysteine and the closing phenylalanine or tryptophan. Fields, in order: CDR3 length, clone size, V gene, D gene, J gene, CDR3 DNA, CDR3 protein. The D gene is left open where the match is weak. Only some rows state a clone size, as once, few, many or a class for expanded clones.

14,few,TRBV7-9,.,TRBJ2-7,TGTGCCAGCAGCTTAGACGGACCCGTCTACGAGCAGTACTTC,CASSLDGPVYEQYF
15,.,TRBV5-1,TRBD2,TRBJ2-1,TGCGCCAGCACACTCCGGGCTAGCGGGAACAATGAGCAGTTCTTC,CASTLRASGNNEQFF
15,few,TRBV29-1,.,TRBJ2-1,TGCAGCGTTTCTCCGGCCTTCAGAACCTACAATGAGCAGTTCTTC,CSVSPAFRTYNEQFF
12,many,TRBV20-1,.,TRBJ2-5,TGCAGTGCTAGTACAGGGTGGCAGACCCAGTACTTC,CSASTGWQTQYF
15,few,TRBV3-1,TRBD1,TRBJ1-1,TGTGCCAGCAACAATCGGGACAGGCTGAACACTGAAGCTTTCTTT,CASNNRDRLNTEAFF
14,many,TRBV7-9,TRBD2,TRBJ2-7,TGTGCCAGCAGCCCCGGGACTAGGAATTACGAGCAGTACTTC,CASSPGTRNYEQYF
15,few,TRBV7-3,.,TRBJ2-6,TGTGCCAGCAGCTCCGACAGCTCTGGGGCCAACGTCCTGACTTTC,CASSSDSSGANVLTF
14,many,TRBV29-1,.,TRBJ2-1,TGCAGCGTTGAAAGGGGCGTTTGGCAAAATGAGCAGTTCTTC,CSVERGVWQNEQFF
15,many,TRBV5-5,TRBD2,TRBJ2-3,TGTGCCAGCAGCTTGGTAGCGGGCTGGACAGATACGCAGTATTTT,CASSLVAGWTDTQYF
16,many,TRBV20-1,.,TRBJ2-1,TGCAGTGCTAGAGCGGCGGAGGCGAGCTCCTACAATGAGCAGTTCTTC,CSARAAEASSYNEQFF
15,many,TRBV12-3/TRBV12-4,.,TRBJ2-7,TGTGCCAGCAGTTTAGAGGCAGGGAGCTCCTACGAGCAGTACTTC,CASSLEAGSSYEQYF
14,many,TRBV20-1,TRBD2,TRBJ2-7,TGCAGTGCTGGGACTAGCGGGAGAAGGTACGAGCAGTACTTC,CSAGTSGRRYEQYF
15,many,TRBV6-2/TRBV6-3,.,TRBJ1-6,TGTGCCAGCAGTTACCCCTCCGGGCCGAGGACACCCCTCCACTTT,CASSYPSGPRTPLHF
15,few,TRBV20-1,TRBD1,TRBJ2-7,TGCAGTGCTAGCCTCCCACAGGGGGCCAGAAACGAGCAGTACTTC,CSASLPQGARNEQYF
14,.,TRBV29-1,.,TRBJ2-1,TGCAGCGTTAACCCCCTAGGGGGAGGGAATGAGCAGTTCTTC,CSVNPLGGGNEQFF
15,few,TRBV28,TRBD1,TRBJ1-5,TGTGCCAGCAGTTTGAGGGACAGGGTGTCGGGGCCCCAGCATTTT,CASSLRDRVSGPQHF
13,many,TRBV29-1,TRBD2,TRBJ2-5,TGCAGCGTCGAAACTAGCGGGAGGGAGACCCAGTACTTC,CSVETSGRETQYF
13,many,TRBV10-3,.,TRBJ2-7,TGTGCCATCAGTGAGTCCGGTCCCGCCGAGCAGTACTTC,CAISESGPAEQYF
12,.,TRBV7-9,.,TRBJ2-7,TGTGCCAGCAGCTTTGGTAGGGAGGAGCAGTACTTC,CASSFGREEQYF
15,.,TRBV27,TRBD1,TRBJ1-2,TGTACCAGCAGTTTGGCCGTGACAGGGTATCATGGTTACACCTTC,CTSSLAVTGYHGYTF
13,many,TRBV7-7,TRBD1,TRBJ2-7,TGCGCCAGCAGCTTGGACAGGGGCTACGAGCAGTACTTC,CASSLDRGYEQYF
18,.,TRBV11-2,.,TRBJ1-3,TGTGCCAGCAGCTCGGGGGGGTCGGGGGGATCGGCTGGAAACACCATATATTTT,CASSSGGSGGSAGNTIYF
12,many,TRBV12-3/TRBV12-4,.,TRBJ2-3,TGTGCCAGCCTAAAGTGGAGAGATACGCAGTATTTT,CASLKWRDTQYF
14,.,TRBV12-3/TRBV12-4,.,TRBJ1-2,TGTGCCAGCAGGCGGGCGGGGTCGGACTATGGCTACACCTTC,CASRRAGSDYGYTF
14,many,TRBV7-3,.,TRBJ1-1,TGTGCCAGCAGCTTATTGGGGGCCGGGACTGAAGCTTTCTTT,CASSLLGAGTEAFF
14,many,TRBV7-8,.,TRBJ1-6,TGTGCCAGCAGCTTACAGGGGCGTAATTCACCCCTCCACTTT,CASSLQGRNSPLHF
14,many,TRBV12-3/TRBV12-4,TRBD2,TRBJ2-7,TGTGCCAGCAGCCCTAGCGGGAGAGGGTACGAGCAGTACTTC,CASSPSGRGYEQYF
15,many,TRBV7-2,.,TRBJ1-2,TGTGCCAGCGTCCCATGGATCAGGGAGTCGACCGGCTACACCTTC,CASVPWIRESTGYTF
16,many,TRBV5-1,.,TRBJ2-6,TGCGCCAGCACCTTCGAGGGGATCTCTGGGGCCAACGTCCTGACTTTC,CASTFEGISGANVLTF
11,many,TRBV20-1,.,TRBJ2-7,TGCAGTGCTGGAGACAGGTTCGGCCAGTACTTC,CSAGDRFGQYF
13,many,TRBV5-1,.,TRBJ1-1,TGCGCCAGCAGCACGACAGAGAACACTGAAGCTTTCTTT,CASSTTENTEAFF
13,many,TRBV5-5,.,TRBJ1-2,TGTGCCAGCAGCTCGGGGGCAATCTATGGCTACACCTTC,CASSSGAIYGYTF
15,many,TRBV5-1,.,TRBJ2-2,TGCGCCAGCAGCTCAGGACAGTTCCCCACCGGGGAGCTGTTTTTT,CASSSGQFPTGELFF
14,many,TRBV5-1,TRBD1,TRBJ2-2,TGCGCCAGCAGCTGGACAGGGGGCACCGGGGAGCTGTTTTTT,CASSWTGGTGELFF
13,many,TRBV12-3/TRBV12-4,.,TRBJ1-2,TGTGCCAGCACCCTCGGGACGGCCTATGGCTACACCTTC,CASTLGTAYGYTF
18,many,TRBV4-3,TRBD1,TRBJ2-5,TGCGCCAGCAGCCAAGATCTGGGGACAGTCCCCCGCCGGGAGACCCAGTACTTC,CASSQDLGTVPRRETQYF
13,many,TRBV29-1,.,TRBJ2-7,TGCAGCGTTAACTCAGGATCTCCCTACGAGCAGTACTTC,CSVNSGSPYEQYF
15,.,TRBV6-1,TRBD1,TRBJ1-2,TGTGCCAGCAGTGAAGGGACGGGACAGGCCTATGGCTACACCTTC,CASSEGTGQAYGYTF
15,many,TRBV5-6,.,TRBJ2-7,TGTGCCAGCAGCTTGGTAACAACCGTCTCCTACGAGCAGTACTTC,CASSLVTTVSYEQYF
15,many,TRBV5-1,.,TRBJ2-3,TGCGCCAGCAGCTTGGATGGGCAACCTACAGATACGCAGTATTTT,CASSLDGQPTDTQYF
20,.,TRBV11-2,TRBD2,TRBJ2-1,TGTGCCAGCAACTTCCCCGTGGGTCGCGGGAGGAGAAGCTCCTACAATGAGCAGTTCTTC,CASNFPVGRGRRSSYNEQFF
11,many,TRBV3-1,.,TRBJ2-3,TGTGCCAGCAGCCGGAGGGATACGCAGTATTTT,CASSRRDTQYF
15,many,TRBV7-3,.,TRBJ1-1,TGTGCCAGCAGCTTAACCGCAGGGATGAACACTGAAGCTTTCTTT,CASSLTAGMNTEAFF
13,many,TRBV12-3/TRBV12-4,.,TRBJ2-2,TGTGCCAGCACCAGACCCGAGACCGGGGAGCTGTTTTTT,CASTRPETGELFF
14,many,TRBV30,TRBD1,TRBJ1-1,TGTGCCTGGAGTTCGGGACAGATGAACACTGAAGCTTTCTTT,CAWSSGQMNTEAFF
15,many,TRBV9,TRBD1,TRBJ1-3,TGTGCCAGCAGCGTAGCAGCGACAGGGAGGAACACCATATATTTT,CASSVAATGRNTIYF
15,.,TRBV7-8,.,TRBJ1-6,TGTGCCAGCAGCAGGTGGGGGGCAGATAATTCACCCCTCCACTTT,CASSRWGADNSPLHF
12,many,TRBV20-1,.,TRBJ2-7,TGCAGTGCTAGAAAGACAGGCTACGAGCAGTACTTC,CSARKTGYEQYF